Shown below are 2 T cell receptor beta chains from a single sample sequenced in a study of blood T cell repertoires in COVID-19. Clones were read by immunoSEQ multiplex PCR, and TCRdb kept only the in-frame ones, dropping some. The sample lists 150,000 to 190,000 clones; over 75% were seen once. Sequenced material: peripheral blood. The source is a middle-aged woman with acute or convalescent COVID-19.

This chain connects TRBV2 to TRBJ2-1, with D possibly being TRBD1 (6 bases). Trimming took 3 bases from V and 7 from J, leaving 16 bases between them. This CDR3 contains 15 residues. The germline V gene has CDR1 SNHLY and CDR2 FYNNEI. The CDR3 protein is CASSDDRWTRNEQFF. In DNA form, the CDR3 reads TGTGCCAGCAGTGACGACAGGTGGACAAGGAATGAGCAGTTCTTC.

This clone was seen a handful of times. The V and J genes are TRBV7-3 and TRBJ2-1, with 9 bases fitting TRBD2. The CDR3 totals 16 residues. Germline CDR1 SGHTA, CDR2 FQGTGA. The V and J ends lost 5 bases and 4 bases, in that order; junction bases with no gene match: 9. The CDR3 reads CASSLYPGLAYNEQFF. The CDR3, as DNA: TGTGCCAGCAGCCTGTACCCGGGACTAGCTTACAATGAGCAGTTCTTC.